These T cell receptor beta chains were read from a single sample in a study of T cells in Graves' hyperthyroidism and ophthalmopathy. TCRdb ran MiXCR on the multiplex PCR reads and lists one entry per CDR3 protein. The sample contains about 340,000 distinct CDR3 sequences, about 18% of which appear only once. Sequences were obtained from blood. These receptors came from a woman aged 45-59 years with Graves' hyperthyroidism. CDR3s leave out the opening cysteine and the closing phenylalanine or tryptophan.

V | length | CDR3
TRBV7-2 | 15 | ASSRDSSGGDTDTQY
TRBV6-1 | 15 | ASSPRGGLANTGELF
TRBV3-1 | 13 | ASSQGTIGTGELF
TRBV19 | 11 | ASSQARAYEQY
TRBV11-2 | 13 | ASSLSGGSQETQY
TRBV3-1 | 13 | ASSLGLTYTDTQY
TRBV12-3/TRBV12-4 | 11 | ASARGVSDTQY
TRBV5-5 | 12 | ASSLRSGGQPQH
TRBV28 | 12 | ASSSGGRADTQY
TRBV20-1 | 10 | SASWGSAEAF
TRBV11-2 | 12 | ARRGAGGFYEQY
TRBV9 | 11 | ASSVEQDTEAF
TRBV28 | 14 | ASSPRGSGRPYEQY
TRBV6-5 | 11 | ASSYVSNSPLH
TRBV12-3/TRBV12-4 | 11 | ASRRDESYEQY
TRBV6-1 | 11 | ASMWVGSEKLF
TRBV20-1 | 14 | SANSGGARSYNEQF
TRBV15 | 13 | ATSRDRAIGNTIY
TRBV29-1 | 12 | SAATKRFTDTQY
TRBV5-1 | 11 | ASSWTRYNEQF
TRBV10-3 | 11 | AISVMGGQPQH
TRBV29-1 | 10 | SVGGTESGYT
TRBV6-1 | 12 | ASSSIHRGYGYT
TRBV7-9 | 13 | ASSLFGGGTDTQY
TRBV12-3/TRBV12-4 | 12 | ASIAGTSNQPQH
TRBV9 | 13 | ASSVGGGANYGYT
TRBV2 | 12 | ATRADRNNEKLF
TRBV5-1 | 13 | ASSWTGALTGELF
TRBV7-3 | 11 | ASSLRAGTEAF
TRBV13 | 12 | ASSSSGQYNEQF
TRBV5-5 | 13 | ASSETGTESYGYT
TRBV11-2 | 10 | ASLAGVGELF
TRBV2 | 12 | ASSEEGFGQPQH
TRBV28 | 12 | ASSRSVVDQPQH
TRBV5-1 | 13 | ASSLGGQGLDTQY
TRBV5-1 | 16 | ASSLWGPKKGWDTEAF
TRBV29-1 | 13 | SVEDRGGSPYEQY
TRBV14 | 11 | ASSHGFNQPQH
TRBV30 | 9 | AWGAGYGYT
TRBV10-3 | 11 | ATAGQEDTEAF
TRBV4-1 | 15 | ASRRGLVGGDYNEQF
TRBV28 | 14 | ASSRLQGGETDTQY
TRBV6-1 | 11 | ASIATGLDTQY
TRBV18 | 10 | ASSPPAGKQF
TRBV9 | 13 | ASSSLAATYNEQY
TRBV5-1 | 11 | ASSSEGGIEAF
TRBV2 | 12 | ASSEDIWNTEAF
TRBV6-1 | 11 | ASSSALNEKLF
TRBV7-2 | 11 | ASSLAPEGTQY
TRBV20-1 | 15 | SAIWGDRGKAYNEQF
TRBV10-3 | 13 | AITVRGSHTDTQY
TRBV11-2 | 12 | ASSLTEVEETQY
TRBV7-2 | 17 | ASSFRPPLRGGFTDTQY
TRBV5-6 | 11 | ASGRTGGYEQY
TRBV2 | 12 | ASKETGPADTQY
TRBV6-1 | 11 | ASRDREVAEAF